This T cell receptor (beta chain) was identified in a study of read filtering for tumor transcriptome and immune sequencing. The CDR3 loop spans 12 amino acids. Germline CDR1 MNHEY, CDR2 SMNVEV (reference sequence). Concerning this clonotype itself: Its target is unknown. This may be a read error: a much more frequent sequence differs by one nucleotide.

Overall study findings and caveats: Even smaller IR-seq throughput identified most shared clonotypes.

From about 0.4 ug of RNA, a library with molecular barcoded alpha/delta and beta/gamma adaptors was made. One entry per CDR3 protein, called by TCRdb with MiXCR from the reads. The sample lists 50,000 or so distinct CDR3 sequences; more than 10% were seen once. Sequencing input: a population of CD138-negative cells sorted from bone marrow. The chain employs TRBV27 and TRBJ1-1; no firm D call. The sequence was obtained from a donor at least 40 years old with multiple myeloma. Here the CDR3 DNA reads TGTGCCAGCACTCAAGGTGGCACTGAAGCTTCCTTT. Protein product: CASTQGGTEASF.